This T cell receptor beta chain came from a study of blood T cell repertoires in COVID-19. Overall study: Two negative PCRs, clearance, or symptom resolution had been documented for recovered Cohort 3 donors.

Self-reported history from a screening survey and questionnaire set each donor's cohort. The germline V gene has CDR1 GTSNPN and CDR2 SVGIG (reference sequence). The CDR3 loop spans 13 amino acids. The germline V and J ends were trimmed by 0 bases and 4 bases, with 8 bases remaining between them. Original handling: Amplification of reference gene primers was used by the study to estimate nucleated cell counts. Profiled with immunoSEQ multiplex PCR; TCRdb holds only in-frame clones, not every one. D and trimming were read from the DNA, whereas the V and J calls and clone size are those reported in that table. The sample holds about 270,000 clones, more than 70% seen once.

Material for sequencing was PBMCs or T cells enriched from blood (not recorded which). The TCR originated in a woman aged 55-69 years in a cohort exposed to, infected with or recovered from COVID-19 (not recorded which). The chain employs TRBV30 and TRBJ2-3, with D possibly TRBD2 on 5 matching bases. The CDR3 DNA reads TGTGCCTGGAGTGTCACGGGGTCAGATACGCAGTATTTT. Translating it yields CAWSVTGSDTQYF.